A single sample is the source of the 21 T cell receptor beta chains below, sequenced in a study of blood T cell repertoires in COVID-19. Clones were sequenced by immunoSEQ multiplex PCR, and TCRdb holds only the in-frame ones, with some missing. The table has about 270,000 clones, about nine tenths seen once. The sequenced sample consisted of peripheral blood. The receptors come from a man in his fifties or sixties with acute or convalescent COVID-19.

The V call is TRBV2, the J call TRBJ1-2; 7 bases match TRBD1. J lost 4 bases, V lost 8 bases, and 7 bases had no gene match. This CDR3 has 13 residues. Germline-derived CDR1 and CDR2 are SNHLY and FYNNEI. This CDR3 reads CASSGQAIYGYTF. The CDR3 region has the DNA TGTGCCAGCTCAGGACAGGCGATCTATGGCTACACCTTC.

V and J are TRBV18 and TRBJ2-6; unclear D gene. In germline, CDR1 is KGHSH, CDR2 LQKENI. The CDR3 consists of 14 residues. V gave up 2 bases and J gave up 4 bases, with 6 bases separating them. In nucleotides, the CDR3 is TGTGCCAGCTCACCAGAGTCGGGGGCCAACGTCCTGACTTTC. It specifies CASSPESGANVLTF.

This clone was seen a single time. Mismatch with germline at one junction end may stem from a read error. The chain recombines TRBV5-1 with TRBJ2-6; D is uncertain. The CDR3 totals 17 residues. Per the germline V gene, CDR1 is SGHRS and CDR2 is YFSETQ. The CDR3, as DNA: TGCGCCAGCGGCTTAATCCCCCCGGTTTCTGGGGCCAACGTCCTGACTTTC. It translates to CASGLIPPVSGANVLTF.

This clone was found a few times. The J gene is TRBJ1-1, the V gene TRBV15; possibly TRBD1 for D (5 bases). Between the trimmed V and J ends, which lost 0 bases and 2 bases, there was a span of 7 bases. Per the germline V gene, CDR1 is LNHNV and CDR2 is YYDKDF (reference sequence). CDR3 length: 14 residues. CDR3 residues: CATSRETANTEAFF. In DNA form, the CDR3 reads TGTGCCACCAGCAGAGAGACAGCAAACACTGAAGCTTTCTTT.

DNA of the CDR3: TGTGCCAGCAGCCCGTCCGGGGATCCCGGGGATACGCAGTATTTT. Protein product: CASSPSGDPGDTQYF. This chain connects TRBV3-1 (or the pseudogene TRBV3-2) to TRBJ2-3, with a possible D match to TRBD2 (5 bases). Trimming took off 4 bases at V and 6 bases at J, with 17 bases between the two ends. This CDR3 is 15 amino acids long. The germline gives CDR1 LGHDT, CDR2 YNNKEL (reference sequence).

The gene calls are TRBV3-1 (or the pseudogene TRBV3-2) and TRBJ1-3; D is perhaps TRBD1 (5 bases). V was trimmed by 2 bases and J by 4 bases, leaving 9 bases between them. The CDR3 has 14 amino acids. Germline V gene sequence: CDR1 LGHDT, CDR2 YNNKEL (reference sequence). The DNA of the CDR3 is TGTGCCAGCAGCCAACAGGGCACCGGAAACACCATATATTTT. The encoded protein is CASSQQGTGNTIYF.

The rearrangement links TRBV19 to TRBJ2-5, with 7 bases aligning to TRBD2. V was clipped by 4 bases and J by 3 bases; unmatched bases: 2. This CDR3 is 13 amino acids long. CDR1 is LNHDA, CDR2 SQIVND, per germline (reference sequence). CDR3 protein: CASSRGLEETQYF. In DNA form, the CDR3 reads TGTGCCAGTAGTAGAGGACTAGAAGAGACCCAGTACTTC.

The chain is built from TRBV30 and TRBJ2-1, with TRBD2 matching over 16 bases. The V gene's germline CDR1 is GTSNPN and CDR2 SVGIG (reference sequence). CDR3 length: 16 residues. V lost 0 bases and J lost 10; bases outside the gene matches: 6. CDR3: CAWSVRGLAGGQEQFF. In DNA form, the CDR3 reads TGTGCCTGGAGTGTAAGGGGACTAGCGGGGGGGCAGGAGCAGTTCTTC.

V gene TRBV5-6 combines with J gene TRBJ1-6, with D perhaps TRBD1 (5 bases). The CDR3 runs 16 residues. Germline V lookup: CDR1 SGHDT, CDR2 YYEEEE. Trimming pared 0 bases from V and 9 bases from J, leaving 16 bases between. DNA of the CDR3: TGTGCCAGCAGCTTGGGGGGCGGACACCCTGGTTCACCCCTCCACTTT. It is translated as CASSLGGGHPGSPLHF. The full variable domain, with the rest looked up from reference TRBV5-6 and TRBJ1-6, is DAGVTQSPTHLIKTRGQQVTLRCSPKSGHDTVSWYQQALGQGPQFIFQYYEEEERQRGNFPDRFSGHQFPNYSSELNVNALLLGDSALYLCASSLGGGHPGSPLHFGNGTRLTVT.

V usage is TRBV19 and J usage is TRBJ2-5; D perhaps matches TRBD2 (5 bases). The V end was cut by 1 base, the J end by 4 bases, with 13 bases between. CDR1 LNHDA and CDR2 SQIVND come from the germline V gene (reference sequence). This CDR3 has 15 amino acids. CDR3 sequence: CASSIGGGRSETQYF. The CDR3 bases are TGTGCCAGTAGTATAGGAGGCGGGCGGTCAGAGACCCAGTACTTC.

The J gene is TRBJ1-1, the V gene TRBV9; D call uncertain. Germline loops: CDR1 SGDLS, CDR2 YYNGEE. This CDR3 region has 14 residues. The V and J ends lost 3 bases and 4 bases respectively, with 13 bases between them. In nucleotides, the CDR3 is TGTGCCAGCAGCGACTCACTCCCCGGCACTGAAGCTTTCTTT. Its translation is CASSDSLPGTEAFF.

J is TRBJ2-5 and V is TRBV5-1, with a tentative D call TRBD1 (7 bases). The CDR3 extends over 15 amino acids. V lost 4 bases and J lost 5, with 18 bases in between. CDR1 SGHRS and CDR2 YFSETQ come from the germline V gene. The CDR3 loop is CASSKDRTTWETQYF. CDR3 nucleotide sequence: TGCGCCAGCAGCAAGGACAGGACTACTTGGGAGACCCAGTACTTC.

This clone was seen only once. The V call is TRBV6-2 or TRBV6-3, the J call TRBJ2-3, with D possibly TRBD2 on 6 matching bases. Germline-derived CDR1 and CDR2 are MNHEY and SVGEGT. V dropped 6 bases and J dropped 4 bases, with 17 bases sitting between them. The CDR3 has 15 residues. The CDR3 nucleotides read TGTGCCAGCAGCCCGACTAGGCCGGGTTCAGATACGCAGTATTTT. It translates to CASSPTRPGSDTQYF.

The chain joins TRBV2 to TRBJ1-1, with TRBD1 identical over 7 bases. Germline values: CDR1 SNHLY, CDR2 FYNNEI. This CDR3 has 19 residues. V was clipped by 7 bases and J by 4 bases; unmatched bases: 24. Here the CDR3 reads CASTSGGTADLRDGTEAFF. CDR3 bases: TGTGCCAGCACCTCAGGGGGGACAGCGGACCTACGTGATGGCACTGAAGCTTTCTTT.

The chain couples TRBV27 to TRBJ1-2; D uncertain. Germline values: CDR1 MNHEY, CDR2 SMNVEV (reference sequence). V was trimmed by 2 bases and J by 3 bases, leaving 7 bases between them. This CDR3 is built from 13 residues. Written as DNA, the CDR3 is TGTGCCAGCAGTTTAAACTCTGACTATGGCTACACCTTC. Its translation is CASSLNSDYGYTF.

This clone occurred a few times. The rearrangement joins TRBV5-4 to TRBJ2-7; D might be TRBD2 (5 bases). This CDR3 is 14 amino acids long. Germline CDR1 is SGHNT and CDR2 is YYREEE (reference sequence). Deletions cut 5 bases from V and 3 bases from J, with 15 bases between. CDR3 in DNA: TGTGCCAGCAGATCCGTCGGGGATGGCTACGAGCAGTACTTC. Its protein product is CASRSVGDGYEQYF.

J is TRBJ2-7 and V is TRBV9, with a tentative D call TRBD1 (6 bases). Trimming removed 4 bases from V and 0 bases from J, with 11 bases in between. Looked up from germline, CDR1 is SGDLS and CDR2 is YYNGEE. There are 14 residues in the CDR3. In DNA form, the CDR3 reads TGTGCCAGCAGCCCGAGGGACATCTCCTACGAGCAGTACTTC. It specifies CASSPRDISYEQYF. Full variable domain (rest looked up from reference TRBV9 and TRBJ2-7): DSGVTQTPKHLITATGQRVTLRCSPRSGDLSVYWYQQSLDQGLQFLIQYYNGEERAKGNILERFSAQQFPDLHSELNLSSLELGDSALYFCASSPRDISYEQYFGPGTRLTVT.

The chain uses TRBV5-8 and TRBJ1-2, with D hard to call. Per germline, CDR1 SGHTS and CDR2 YDEGEE. Deletions cut 4 bases from V and 4 bases from J, with 11 bases between. The CDR3 spans 13 residues. CDR3 region: CASSLSGSYGYTF. In nucleotides, the CDR3 is TGTGCCAGCAGCCTTTCCGGGTCCTATGGCTACACCTTC.

J is TRBJ2-7 and V is TRBV19, with TRBD1 matching over 7 bases. The length of the CDR3 is 16 residues. Germline lookup yields CDR1 LNHDA and CDR2 SQIVND (reference sequence). V gave up 8 bases and J gave up 0 bases; unmatched junction bases: 13. The CDR3 DNA follows: TGTGCCAGTTCGAACCGCCGGACAGGAACCTCCTACGAGCAGTACTTC. Amino acid sequence: CASSNRRTGTSYEQYF.

The CDR3 DNA follows: TGTGCCAGCAGCTCAGTCTTCTCCTATGGCTACACCTTC. This sequence encodes CASSSVFSYGYTF. The chain employs TRBV11-2 and TRBJ1-2, with D unclear. Germline V lookup: CDR1 SGHAT, CDR2 FQNNGV. Trimming removed 4 bases at V and 4 bases at J, with 10 bases between. CDR3 length: 13 residues.

The rearrangement joins TRBV11-2 to TRBJ1-2; D ambiguous. The length of the CDR3 is 14 residues. V was clipped by 6 bases and J by 8 bases, with 19 bases between them. Germline V lookup: CDR1 SGHAT, CDR2 FQNNGV. The chain's CDR3 is CASRPGEGTAGYTF. The CDR3 DNA reads as TGTGCCAGCAGACCCGGGGAGGGAACGGCAGGCTACACCTTC.